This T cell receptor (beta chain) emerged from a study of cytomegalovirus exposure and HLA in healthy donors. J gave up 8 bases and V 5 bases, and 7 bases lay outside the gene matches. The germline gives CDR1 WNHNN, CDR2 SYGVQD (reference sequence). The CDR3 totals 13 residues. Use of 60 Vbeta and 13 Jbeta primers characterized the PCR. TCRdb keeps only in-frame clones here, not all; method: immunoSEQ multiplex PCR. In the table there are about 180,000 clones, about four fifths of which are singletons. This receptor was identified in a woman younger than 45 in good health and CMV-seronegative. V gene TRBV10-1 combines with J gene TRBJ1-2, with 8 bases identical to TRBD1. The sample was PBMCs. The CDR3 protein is CASSMDRAEGYTF. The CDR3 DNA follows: TGCGCCAGCAGTATGGACAGGGCGGAAGGCTACACCTTC.